The 29 T cell receptor beta chains given below trace back to one sample, sequenced in a study of shared clonotypes between healthy human individuals. TCRdb's table, derived via immunoSEQ multiplex PCR, lists solely in-frame clones and lacks some. The sample shows about 330,000 clones, around 90% of them seen only once. Sequenced: memory CD8+ T cells sorted from blood. Regarding subset: CD45RO+ cells pooled with CCR7-negative TemRA cells. The receptors were gathered from a man younger than 35 in good health.

In this sample, this clone turned up a few times. This rearrangement joins TRBV29-1 to TRBJ2-7; weak D call: TRBD2 (5 bases). Germline loops: CDR1 SQVTM, CDR2 ANQGSEA. The length of the CDR3 is 12 residues. V shed 4 bases and J shed 3 bases, with 10 bases lying between them. The CDR3 DNA reads as TGCAGCGTTGCTTCCGGGGACTACGAGCAGTACTTC. It encodes CSVASGDYEQYF.

The J gene is TRBJ2-7, the V gene TRBV30; the D is unclear. The CDR3 contains 13 residues. V lost 2 bases and J 6 bases, leaving 14 bases between the germline ends. Germline CDR1 reads GTSNPN; CDR2 reads SVGIG (reference sequence). In DNA, the CDR3 is TGTGCCTGGAGTTTGCAGACAAAGGGCGAGCAGTACTTC. It yields the protein CAWSLQTKGEQYF.

This sequence joins TRBV10-3 and TRBJ1-1; 8 nucleotides agree with TRBD1. The CDR3 runs to 14 residues. The J segment lost 1 base and the V segment lost 2 bases, leaving 0 bases of the junction unmatched. Germline V gene data show CDR1 as ENHRY and CDR2 as SYGVKD. This CDR3 is CAISEDRGNTEAFF. The CDR3 DNA is TGTGCCATCAGTGAGGACAGGGGGAACACTGAAGCTTTCTTT.

The CDR3, as DNA: TGTGCCAGCAGTGAAGAGAGCGGGAGGACAACCAGGGAGCTGTTTTTT. Translated, it gives CASSEESGRTTRELFF. The chain couples TRBV2 to TRBJ2-2; 9 positions agree with TRBD2. Germline V gene lookup returns CDR1 SNHLY and CDR2 FYNNEI. The CDR3 is 16 residues long. V was pared by 1 base and J by 9 bases, with 9 bases of the junction left unmatched. Together with reference TRBV2 and TRBJ2-2, the CDR3 gives the full variable domain: EPEVTQTPSHQVTQMGQEVILRCVPISNHLYFYWYRQILGQKVEFLVSFYNNEISEKSEIFDDQFSVERPDGSNFTLKIRSTKLEDSAMYFCASSEESGRTTRELFFGEGSRLTVL.

Remarks on this clone: Other DNA sequences in the sample encode the same CDR3. V usage is TRBV6-5 and J usage is TRBJ2-7; D not resolved. The V gene lost 0 bases and the J gene lost 1 base, with 7 bases spanning the gap. The CDR3 is 14 amino acids. Germline values: CDR1 MNHEY, CDR2 SVGAGI. CDR3 protein: CASSYSGDSYEQYF. The CDR3 DNA sequence: TGTGCCAGCAGTTACTCGGGCGATTCCTACGAGCAGTACTTC.

This clone was seen once. The J gene is TRBJ2-7, the V gene TRBV25-1; D gene unclear. Germline CDR1 and CDR2: MGHDK and SYGVNS. The ends were cut back, 3 bases at V and 3 bases at J, with 6 bases in the middle. The CDR3 runs to 12 residues. The DNA of the CDR3 is TGTGCCAGCAGTGACCCGTTCTACGAGCAGTACTTC. Translation gives CASSDPFYEQYF.

The V call is TRBV27, the J call TRBJ2-7; 7 bases map to TRBD1. CDR3 length: 13 amino acids. Germline CDR1 and CDR2: MNHEY and SMNVEV (reference sequence). V lost 5 bases and J lost 1; bases outside the gene matches: 2. CDR3 DNA: TGTGCCAGCAGTATCAGGGGGTCCTACGAGCAGTACTTC. Its translation: CASSIRGSYEQYF.

The rearrangement links TRBV2 to TRBJ1-3; D is uncertain. Deletions cut 6 bases from V and 4 bases from J, with 7 bases between. CDR1 is SNHLY and CDR2 is FYNNEI in the germline V gene. The CDR3 contains 12 residues. This chain's CDR3 is CASRVDGNTIYF. CDR3 DNA sequence: TGTGCCAGCAGGGTGGACGGAAACACCATATATTTT.

The sample holds a few counts of this clone. The chain links TRBV27 to TRBJ1-5; 8 nucleotides line up with TRBD1. In germline, CDR1 is MNHEY, CDR2 SMNVEV (reference sequence). Losses at the gene ends were 6 bases for V and 6 bases for J; bases not matched to a gene: 7. The CDR3 is 14 residues long. The CDR3 spells CASRQQGERQPQHF. DNA for the CDR3: TGTGCCAGCAGGCAACAGGGGGAACGTCAGCCCCAGCATTTT.

This clone was observed a single time. CDR3 protein: CASSGGLRADTQYF. The CDR3 region has the DNA TGTGCCAGCAGCGGGGGGCTAAGGGCAGATACGCAGTATTTT. V gene TRBV4-2 combines with J gene TRBJ2-3; D is tentatively TRBD1 or TRBD2 (6 bases each). Germline CDR1 LGHNA, CDR2 YNFKEQ. This CDR3 is 14 amino acids long. V shed 5 bases and J shed 4 bases, with 13 bases lying between them.

The rearrangement links TRBV27 to TRBJ1-2; TRBD1 might be the D (6 bases). The length of the CDR3 is 12 residues. The V gene's germline CDR1 is MNHEY and CDR2 SMNVEV (reference sequence). V was clipped by 5 bases and J by 8 bases, with 12 bases between them. The CDR3 here is CASSPTGYGYTF. For the CDR3, the DNA is TGTGCCAGCAGTCCAACAGGGTACGGCTACACCTTC.

This clone came up many times. This specimen includes other DNA sequences encoding the same CDR3. The chain couples TRBV11-2 to TRBJ1-2, with D tentatively TRBD1 (5 bases). Per the germline V gene, CDR1 is SGHAT and CDR2 is FQNNGV. The CDR3 extends over 13 amino acids. The V end lost 1 base, the J end lost 5 bases, and 8 bases lay between the germline ends. CDR3 nucleotides: TGTGCCAGCAGCTTAGGGGCAGGGTATGGCTACACCTTC. This sequence encodes CASSLGAGYGYTF.

The chain carries TRBV6-5 and TRBJ1-2; TRBD1 agrees at 8 bases. V shed 7 bases and J 7 bases; nucleotides not matched to a gene: 11. The CDR3 length is 14 residues. CDR1 is MNHEY, CDR2 SVGAGI, per germline. The CDR3 DNA is TGTGCCAGCACCGAGTACGACAGGGGTGGTGGCTACACCTTC. Residues: CASTEYDRGGGYTF.

This clone was counted once. The CDR3 here is CASCPGQMNTGELFF. The CDR3 DNA is TGTGCCAGCTGTCCGGGACAGATGAACACCGGGGAGCTGTTTTTT. The chain carries TRBV28 and TRBJ2-2; TRBD1 matches 7 bases. CDR3 length equals 15 residues. V trimming: 8 bases; J trimming: 1 base; junction bases outside the gene matches: 7. The germline gives CDR1 MDHEN, CDR2 SYDVKM.

Concerning this clone itself: A much larger clone differs by one base, so this may be a read error. This rearrangement joins TRBV7-9 to TRBJ2-1; D is unclear. The V end lost 1 base, the J end lost 8 bases, and 6 bases lay between the germline ends. Germline lookup yields CDR1 SEHNR and CDR2 FQNEAQ (reference sequence). The CDR3 is 12 amino acids. The CDR3 here is CASSLGGYEQFF. The CDR3 region has the DNA TGTGCCAGCAGCTTAGGCGGATATGAGCAGTTCTTC.

This clone was counted only a few times. The CDR3 sequence is CASSQDSSHLDGYTF. The CDR3 DNA reads TGCGCCAGCAGCCAAGATTCGTCTCACCTAGATGGCTACACCTTC. The J gene is TRBJ1-2, the V gene TRBV4-3, with D hard to call. With 0 bases removed from V and 6 bases from J, the gap between germline ends came to 14 bases. This CDR3 is 15 amino acids long. The germline V gene encodes CDR1 LGHNA and CDR2 YSLEER.

The chain is built from TRBV11-2 and TRBJ2-1; TRBD2 agrees at 12 bases. The J segment lost 0 bases and the V segment lost 4 bases, leaving 7 bases of the junction unmatched. The CDR3 contains 18 residues. The germline CDR1 and CDR2 sequences are SGHAT and FQNNGV. The CDR3 nucleotides are TGTGCCAGCAGCTCGACTAGCGGGAGTGGGGCCTCCTACAATGAGCAGTTCTTC. Protein product: CASSSTSGSGASYNEQFF.

The V and J genes are TRBV6-5 and TRBJ1-2; TRBD1 agrees at 10 bases. V lost 5 bases to trimming and J lost 1 base; unmatched junction nucleotides: 1. CDR1 MNHEY and CDR2 SVGAGI come from the germline V gene. This CDR3 contains 14 residues. In DNA form, the CDR3 reads TGTGCCAGCAGTGGACAGGGGGATAACTATGGCTACACCTTC. Its protein product is CASSGQGDNYGYTF.

This clone was seen once. J is TRBJ2-1 and V is TRBV27; the D gene could be TRBD1 or TRBD2 (5 bases each). The CDR3 is made up of 14 amino acids. Germline CDR1 and CDR2: MNHEY and SMNVEV (reference sequence). Trimming took 1 base from V and 3 from J, leaving 7 bases between them. The DNA of the CDR3 is TGTGCCAGCAGTTTATGGGGGAGCTACAATGAGCAGTTCTTC. Translation gives CASSLWGSYNEQFF.

This clone has a single count. The chain couples TRBV4-3 to TRBJ2-3; 12 bases line up with TRBD2. CDR1 is LGHNA and CDR2 is YSLEER in the germline V gene. V shed 2 bases, J shed 5 bases, and the junction held 14 bases outside the gene matches. The CDR3 runs 19 residues. In DNA, the CDR3 is TGCGCCAGCAGCCAATCAGGACTAGCGGGGACGCAGGCAGGAGATACGCAGTATTTT. It is translated as CASSQSGLAGTQAGDTQYF.

This clone was recorded a few times. The chain has TRBV9 and TRBJ2-2, with 9 bases fitting TRBD2. The CDR3 length is 14 residues. CDR1 SGDLS and CDR2 YYNGEE come from the germline V gene. With 2 bases clipped from V and 4 bases from J, the junction kept 0 bases outside the gene matches. The chain's CDR3 is CASSVGLATGELFF. The CDR3 region has the DNA TGTGCCAGCAGCGTGGGACTAGCCACCGGGGAGCTGTTTTTT.

In DNA form, the CDR3 reads TGTGCCGCTCGGGGAGCCGGGGAGCTGTTTTTT. Its translation is CAARGAGELFF. This chain links TRBV6-1 with TRBJ2-2, with D tentatively TRBD2 (5 bases). The V gene's germline CDR1 is MNHNS and CDR2 SASEGT. The germline V and J ends were trimmed by 11 bases and 6 bases, with 10 bases remaining between them. There are 11 residues in the CDR3.

This sequence joins TRBV2 and TRBJ2-2, with 9 bases identical to TRBD2. Per germline, CDR1 SNHLY and CDR2 FYNNEI. The CDR3 runs 16 residues. V was clipped by 8 bases and J by 2 bases; unmatched bases: 9. CDR3 residues: CASGQRGVTNTGELFF. The CDR3 DNA is TGTGCCAGCGGCCAGCGGGGGGTCACAAACACCGGGGAGCTGTTTTTT.

This clone was observed a few times. The CDR3 DNA sequence: TGTGCCTGGAGTCCAAGACAGAGCAATCAGCCCCAGCATTTT. It is translated as CAWSPRQSNQPQHF. This chain links TRBV30 with TRBJ1-5; D might be TRBD1 (5 bases). CDR1 and CDR2 from the germline V gene are GTSNPN and SVGIG (reference sequence). The CDR3 is 14 residues long. V lost 2 bases and J lost 1, with 9 bases in between.

This chain links TRBV29-1 with TRBJ1-2; D unresolved. Between the trimmed V and J ends, which lost 4 bases and 1 base, there was a span of 16 bases. Germline lookup yields CDR1 SQVTM and CDR2 ANQGSEA. The CDR3 has 15 residues. The CDR3 nucleotides read TGCAGCGTTGGCCCCACCAGGAGCTTTAACTATGGCTACACCTTC. The encoded protein is CSVGPTRSFNYGYTF.

This clone is a singleton in its sample. This chain joins TRBV7-8 and TRBJ2-7, with 9 bases that match TRBD1. V shed 2 bases and J 0 bases; nucleotides not matched to a gene: 5. Per the germline V gene, CDR1 is SGHVS and CDR2 is FQNEAQ. The CDR3 has 16 amino acids. CDR3 DNA sequence: TGTGCCAGCAGCTTAAGTGGGACAGGGAGCTCCTACGAGCAGTACTTC. It yields the protein CASSLSGTGSSYEQYF.

The chain's CDR3 is CSVEDRGQAISYNEQFF. The DNA for the CDR3 is TGCAGCGTTGAAGACAGGGGGCAAGCTATTTCCTACAATGAGCAGTTCTTC. V gene TRBV29-1 combines with J gene TRBJ2-1, with 8 bases lining up with TRBD1. CDR1 and CDR2 from the germline V gene are SQVTM and ANQGSEA. The trim removed 0 bases at V and 1 base at J, leaving 8 bases unmatched. This CDR3 region has 17 residues.

The rearrangement uses TRBV29-1 and TRBJ2-2; D uncertain. Germline CDR1 SQVTM, CDR2 ANQGSEA. The CDR3 is 13 amino acids. Trimming shortened V by 6 bases and J by 2 bases, and 10 bases separated the two germline ends. The CDR3 reads CSVPLINTGELFF. The CDR3 coding sequence is TGCAGCGTCCCACTAATTAACACCGGGGAGCTGTTTTTT.

The V call is TRBV27, the J call TRBJ1-1; D remains unclear. Germline V CDR1 and CDR2: MNHEY, SMNVEV (reference sequence). This CDR3 is 12 amino acids long. The V gene lost 7 bases and the J gene lost 3 bases, with 9 bases spanning the gap. CDR3 amino acids: CASMAGDTEAFF. Here the CDR3 DNA reads TGTGCCAGCATGGCCGGGGACACTGAAGCTTTCTTT.